The 29 T cell receptor beta chains in this list originate from one sample, sequenced in a study of regulatory T cells in long-lasting Graves disease. The time point: newly diagnosed GD, antithyroid drugs for less than 3 months. Construction of the TCR library relied on RNA isolated from PBMCs. The TCR beta library used iRepertoire HTBI primers with Arm-PCR amplification of CDR3. TCRdb ran MiXCR on the multiplex PCR reads and lists one entry per CDR3 protein. The sample records around 460,000 distinct CDR3 sequences, roughly 15% being singletons. This sample was also put to use in a study of T cells in Graves' hyperthyroidism and ophthalmopathy.

The sequencing used peripheral blood mononuclear cells (PBMCs), collected at new diagnosis, from a patient treated with antithyroid drugs. These TCRs come from a woman between 45 and 65 years old with Graves disease.

There are many counts of this clonotype. The rearrangement joins TRBV7-9 to TRBJ2-7, with 9 bases identical to TRBD1. J was trimmed by 3 bases and V by 5 bases; bases with no gene match: 8. CDR3 size: 15 residues. CDR1 and CDR2 (germline): SEHNR, FQNEAQ (reference sequence). The CDR3 coding sequence is TGTGCCAGCAGCCCCCGGGACAGGGTTTACTACGAGCAGTACTTC. Residues: CASSPRDRVYYEQYF.

This clonotype was seen a handful of times. The chain recombines TRBV27 with TRBJ2-3; 10 nucleotides match TRBD1. Trimming removed 1 base from V and 4 bases from J; junction bases left unmatched: 5. Germline CDR1 is MNHEY and CDR2 is SMNVEV (reference sequence). This CDR3 contains 16 residues. Here the CDR3 reads CASSLLRTGGADTQYF. CDR3 DNA sequence: TGTGCCAGCAGTTTATTGAGGACAGGGGGGGCAGATACGCAGTATTTT.

In regard to this clonotype: With a much larger clone just one base away, this may be a read error. The chain carries TRBV28 and TRBJ2-1; 14 bases agree with TRBD2. The CDR3 loop spans 15 amino acids. Germline CDR1 MDHEN, CDR2 SYDVKM. V was clipped by 8 bases and J by 0 bases; unmatched bases: 0. CDR3 nucleotides: TGTGCCAGCGGGACTAGCGGGAGCTCCTACAATGAGCAGTTCTTC. It codes for CASGTSGSSYNEQFF.

The chain has TRBV5-4 and TRBJ2-1, with 8 bases fitting TRBD2. The J call is in doubt because the DNA end fits TRBJ2-5 better. The CDR3 is made up of 15 amino acids. The germline V gene encodes CDR1 SGHNT and CDR2 YYREEE (reference sequence). This chain's CDR3 is CASSRTSFKQETQYF. DNA of the CDR3: TGTGCCAGCAGTCGGACTAGCTTTAAACAAGAGACCCAGTACTTC.

This clonotype was observed at least ten times. The chain couples TRBV12-3 or TRBV12-4 to TRBJ2-7; D may match TRBD1 or TRBD2 (9 bases each). The CDR3 is 20 residues long. Deletions cut 2 bases from V and 4 bases from J, with 30 bases between. The CDR3 here is CASSLRGQGIRLAEYYEQYF. In DNA form, the CDR3 reads TGTGCCAGCAGTTTACGAGGACAGGGGATAAGACTAGCGGAGTATTACGAGCAGTACTTC.

This clonotype was seen repeatedly, ten times or more. The chain combines TRBV2 with TRBJ2-7; a weak D match, TRBD1 (6 bases). V lost 3 bases, J lost 6 bases, and 15 bases lay in between. Germline CDR1 and CDR2: SNHLY and FYNNEI. The CDR3 contains 14 residues. The CDR3 loop reads CASSDQGLISEQYF. CDR3 sequence (DNA): TGTGCCAGCAGTGATCAGGGGCTTATTTCCGAGCAGTACTTC. Variable domain in full (rest from reference TRBV2 and TRBJ2-7): EPEVTQTPSHQVTQMGQEVILRCVPISNHLYFYWYRQILGQKVEFLVSFYNNEISEKSEIFDDQFSVERPDGSNFTLKIRSTKLEDSAMYFCASSDQGLISEQYFGPGTRLTVT.

This clonotype has ten or more counts. V gene TRBV7-9 combines with J gene TRBJ1-2; TRBD1 matches at 7 bases. V was clipped by 5 bases and J by 6 bases; unmatched bases: 12. CDR3 length equals 15 residues. CDR1 is SEHNR, CDR2 FQNEAQ, per germline (reference sequence). This CDR3 is CASSARTGPVHGYTF. The CDR3, as DNA: TGTGCCAGCAGCGCCCGGACAGGCCCCGTACATGGCTACACCTTC.

In its sample, this clonotype was seen a few times. V and J are TRBV28 and TRBJ2-1; 8 nucleotides match TRBD2. The CDR3 is 15 residues long. Germline CDR1 reads MDHEN; CDR2 reads SYDVKM. The V gene end was trimmed by 1 base and the J gene end by 8 bases; junction bases not matched to a gene: 7. CDR3 sequence (DNA): TGTGCCAGCAGTTTATTCCAGCGGGGGCGGGATGAGCAGTTCTTC. Translation gives CASSLFQRGRDEQFF. The variable domain in full, completed from reference TRBV28 and TRBJ2-1, reads DVKVTQSSRYLVKRTGEKVFLECVQDMDHENMFWYRQDPGLGLRLIYFSYDVKMKEKGDIPEGYSVSREKKERFSLILESASTNQTSMYLCASSLFQRGRDEQFFGPGTRLTVL.

This clonotype was found a few times. The V gene is TRBV3-1, the J gene TRBJ1-1, with D possibly TRBD1 on 5 matching bases. CDR3 length: 16 residues. Germline CDR1 LGHDT, CDR2 YNNKEL (reference sequence). Trimming stripped 1 base from V and 0 bases from J, with 12 bases between. The CDR3 loop is CASSQGGGEMNTEAFF. CDR3 nucleotides: TGTGCCAGCAGCCAAGGGGGGGGGGAAATGAACACTGAAGCTTTCTTT. Using reference TRBV3-1 and TRBJ1-1 for the parts outside the CDR3, the full variable domain is DTAVSQTPKYLVTQMGNDKSIKCEQNLGHDTMYWYKQDSKKFLKIMFSYNNKELIINETVPNRFSPKSPDKAHLNLHINSLELGDSAVYFCASSQGGGEMNTEAFFGQGTRLTVV.

Concerning this clonotype: This sequence may be a read error, since a much larger clone differs from it by one base. The J gene is TRBJ1-1, the V gene TRBV7-2; the D gene is possibly TRBD1 (5 bases). The CDR3 is 15 amino acids. CDR1 is SGHTA and CDR2 is FQGNSA in the germline V gene. This chain's CDR3 is CASSLDQGRNTEACF. For the CDR3, the DNA is TGTGCCAGCAGCTTAGACCAGGGTAGGAACACTGAAGCTTGCTTT.

This clonotype turned up a few times. The chain combines TRBV9 with TRBJ2-1; D is undetermined. V was cut by 1 base and J by 0 bases, with 8 bases left in between. Germline lookup yields CDR1 SGDLS and CDR2 YYNGEE. The CDR3 covers 15 residues. The CDR3 region has the DNA TGTGCCAGCAGCGTAACCTTGAGCTCCTACAATGAGCAGTTCTTC. Encoded protein: CASSVTLSSYNEQFF.

Regarding this clonotype: This may come from a read error, since a much larger clone is one base off. The chain employs TRBV5-1 and TRBJ2-1; 8 bases agree with TRBD2. The CDR3 is 15 residues long. V was pared by 5 bases and J by 7 bases, with 11 bases of the junction left unmatched. CDR1 SGHRS and CDR2 YFSETQ come from the germline V gene. This CDR3 reads CASRRERTSLNEQFF. In DNA form, the CDR3 reads TGCGCCAGCAGAAGAGAACGGACTAGCCTGAATGAGCAGTTCTTC. Looking up the rest from reference TRBV5-1 and TRBJ2-1 gives the full variable domain: KAGVTQTPRYLIKTRGQQVTLSCSPISGHRSVSWYQQTPGQGLQFLFEYFSETQRNKGNFPGRFSGRQFSNSRSEMNVSTLELGDSALYLCASRRERTSLNEQFFGPGTRLTVL.

At least ten counts were recorded for this clonotype. CDR3 coding DNA: TGTGCCAGCAGCCAAGAAGAGGGACTATTGGGACCCCCTGGCACAGATACGCAGTATTTT. It codes for CASSQEEGLLGPPGTDTQYF. The chain is built from TRBV14 and TRBJ2-3, with 7 nucleotides matching TRBD2. Germline V gene data show CDR1 as SGHDN and CDR2 as FVKESK. J lost 1 base, V lost 0 bases, and 16 bases had no gene match. The CDR3 sequence is 20 residues long.

The chain couples TRBV6-1 to TRBJ2-3; D may be TRBD1 (5 bases). V was shortened by 6 bases and J by 5 bases, with 18 bases between the two germline ends. This CDR3 contains 15 residues. Germline V lookup: CDR1 MNHNS, CDR2 SASEGT. In DNA form, the CDR3 reads TGTGCCAGCAGACCCCCCCTGGGGCCTAAAGATACGCAGTATTTT. Protein sequence: CASRPPLGPKDTQYF.

This clonotype was seen a single time. A much larger clone is a single base away; this may be a read error. Here the CDR3 omits its conserved ending phenylalanine or tryptophan, so a read error is the likely source. The J gene is TRBJ2-2, the V gene TRBV12-3 or TRBV12-4, with 12 bases that match TRBD1. Germline trimming cut 6 bases from V and 4 bases from J; bases unmatched to any gene: 15. There are 19 residues in the CDR3. The CDR3 DNA reads TGTGCCAGCAGAAAATTGGGCTTGGGACAGGGGGCCGGCACCGGGGAGCTGTTTCTT. Translation gives CASRKLGLGQGAGTGELFL.

Regarding this clonotype: Given a far larger clone just one base away, this is likely a sequencing read error. Lacking the conserved final phenylalanine or tryptophan, this CDR3 likely reflects a read error. The J gene is TRBJ2-1, the V gene TRBV27; D gene uncertain. Germline-derived CDR1 and CDR2 are MNHEY and SMNVEV (reference sequence). V was pared by 7 bases and J by 9 bases, with 13 bases between. The CDR3 spans 12 residues. The DNA of the CDR3 is TGTGCCAGCACCTACGGGTTACCTGAGCAGTTCCTC. Its translation: CASTYGLPEQFL.

This clonotype turned up a few times. This chain connects TRBV6-9 to TRBJ1-2, with D perhaps matching TRBD1 (6 bases). Germline V lookup: CDR1 MNHGY, CDR2 SVAAGI. The CDR3 totals 14 residues. Trimming cost V 4 bases and J 4 bases, with 13 bases left between them. Written as DNA, the CDR3 is TGTGCCAGCAGTTTGAGACAGGCAATCTATGGCTACACCTTC. Protein: CASSLRQAIYGYTF.

This clonotype occurred many times. The V gene is TRBV9, the J gene TRBJ2-3; unclear D gene. Germline V gene sequence: CDR1 SGDLS, CDR2 YYNGEE. V shed 0 bases and J shed 4 bases, with 12 bases lying between them. This CDR3 contains 15 residues. In DNA form, the CDR3 reads TGTGCCAGCAGCGTAGGAGACCATAGGGCAGATACGCAGTATTTT. Translated: CASSVGDHRADTQYF.

Only a few counts were recorded for this clonotype. V gene TRBV18 combines with J gene TRBJ2-5, with a possible D match to TRBD2 (6 bases). V was shortened by 6 bases and J by 2 bases, with 16 bases between the two germline ends. The length of the CDR3 is 15 residues. Germline lookup yields CDR1 KGHSH and CDR2 LQKENI. Written as DNA, the CDR3 is TGTGCCAGCTCGACACGGGGGATGGGGCAAGAGACCCAGTACTTC. Its protein product is CASSTRGMGQETQYF.

The chain employs TRBV7-9 and TRBJ2-3; possible D gene TRBD1, 5 bases. The V end was cut by 2 bases, the J end by 5 bases, with 11 bases between. CDR1 and CDR2 from the germline V gene are SEHNR and FQNEAQ (reference sequence). CDR3 length: 14 residues. The CDR3 bases are TGTGCCAGCAGCTTACAGGGTTCTCAAGATACGCAGTATTTT. Amino acids: CASSLQGSQDTQYF. The entire variable domain, with the rest obtained from reference TRBV7-9 and TRBJ2-3, is as follows: DTGVSQNPRHKITKRGQNVTFRCDPISEHNRLYWYRQTLGQGPEFLTYFQNEAQLEKSRLLSDRFSAERPKGSFSTLEIQRTEQGDSAMYLCASSLQGSQDTQYFGPGTRLTVL.

The V call is TRBV27, the J call TRBJ2-1, with TRBD2 identical over 10 bases. The CDR3 sequence is 16 residues long. V lost 5 bases and J lost 7; bases outside the gene matches: 11. In germline, CDR1 is MNHEY, CDR2 SMNVEV (reference sequence). CDR3 region: CASSASSGRAGNEQFF. In DNA form, the CDR3 reads TGTGCCAGCAGTGCTTCGAGCGGGAGGGCCGGTAATGAGCAGTTCTTC.

This clonotype occurred a few times. This chain connects TRBV7-9 to TRBJ1-4, with a possible D match to TRBD1 (5 bases). V shed 3 bases and J shed 3 bases, with 23 bases lying between them. The CDR3 is 19 amino acids. Germline V CDR1 and CDR2: SEHNR, FQNEAQ (reference sequence). The CDR3 here is CASSLIETGGSNANEKLFF. The DNA for the CDR3 is TGTGCCAGCAGCTTGATCGAGACGGGGGGTAGTAACGCTAATGAAAAACTGTTTTTT.

This clonotype was counted many times. As DNA, the CDR3 is TGTGCCATCAGTGCGAGGGGACTAGCGGAGGAGCAGTACTTC. Amino acids: CAISARGLAEEQYF. The V and J genes are TRBV10-3 and TRBJ2-7; 11 nucleotides align to TRBD2. This CDR3 is built from 14 residues. Germline CDR1 is ENHRY and CDR2 is SYGVKD. J gave up 7 bases and V 4 bases, and 6 bases lay outside the gene matches.

This clonotype ranks as medium-sized (0.01 to 0.1%). The V and J genes are TRBV5-1 and TRBJ2-7; TRBD1 or TRBD2 may be the D gene (5 bases each). The germline V gene encodes CDR1 SGHRS and CDR2 YFSETQ. This CDR3 is built from 16 residues. Trimming stripped 4 bases from V and 0 bases from J, with 17 bases between. In DNA form, the CDR3 reads TGCGCCAGCAGCCCGACGGGACCGATAAGCTCCTACGAGCAGTACTTC. Its translation: CASSPTGPISSYEQYF. The variable domain in full, completed from reference TRBV5-1 and TRBJ2-7, reads KAGVTQTPRYLIKTRGQQVTLSCSPISGHRSVSWYQQTPGQGLQFLFEYFSETQRNKGNFPGRFSGRQFSNSRSEMNVSTLELGDSALYLCASSPTGPISSYEQYFGPGTRLTVT.

This sequence joins TRBV28 and TRBJ2-2, with D possibly matching TRBD2 (5 bases). Germline lookup yields CDR1 MDHEN and CDR2 SYDVKM. This CDR3 has 20 amino acids. V lost 2 bases to trimming and J lost 7 bases, with 29 bases between them. For the CDR3, the DNA is TGTGCCAGCAGTTTACGATTCGAGGGAGATTGGTCGTCGTGGAGCGGGGAGCTGTTTTTT. Its protein is CASSLRFEGDWSSWSGELFF.

Worth noting for this clonotype: It is likely a read error: a sequence one base away is far more abundant. V usage is TRBV28 and J usage is TRBJ1-1, with TRBD1 matching 7 bases. CDR1 is MDHEN and CDR2 is SYDVKM in the germline V gene. The V and J ends lost 6 bases and 6 bases, in that order; junction bases with no gene match: 7. The CDR3 runs to 13 residues. In nucleotides, the CDR3 is TGTGCCAGCAGCATGCCGGGACAGCCTGAAGCTTTCTTT. It is translated as CASSMPGQPEAFF.

The chain employs TRBV2 and TRBJ2-6; tentative D call: TRBD2 (6 bases). Trimming left V 10 bases short and J 4 bases short, with 14 bases between. Germline CDR1 is SNHLY and CDR2 is FYNNEI. This CDR3 is built from 14 residues. CDR3 amino acids: CATKEGSGANVLTF. The CDR3 DNA sequence: TGTGCCACCAAGGAGGGGTCCGGGGCCAACGTCCTGACTTTC.

The V call is TRBV20-1, the J call TRBJ1-5, with 10 bases that match TRBD1. The CDR3 loop spans 13 amino acids. CDR1 is DFQATT and CDR2 is SNEGSKA in the germline V gene (reference sequence). Germline trimming cut 6 bases from V and 9 bases from J; bases unmatched to any gene: 8. The CDR3 reads CSANDRGLSPQHF. For the CDR3, the DNA is TGCAGTGCGAACGACAGGGGGCTATCGCCCCAGCATTTT.

This clonotype appeared many times. The rearrangement links TRBV13 to TRBJ2-1, with unresolved D. V was pared by 2 bases and J by 7 bases, with 6 bases between. The CDR3 has 12 residues. Germline-derived CDR1 and CDR2 are PRHDT and FYEKMQ (reference sequence). DNA of the CDR3: TGTGCCAGCAGCTTATATGGTAATGAGCAGTTCTTC. Protein product: CASSLYGNEQFF.